This T cell receptor beta chain was profiled in a study of T-cell memory formation after mild COVID-19. Study background: Largely donor-specific TCR clusters were found.

Researchers used 5'RACE with constant-segment primers to make TCR alpha and TCR beta cDNA libraries that carry sample barcodes and UMIs. TCRdb independently ran MiXCR on the 5' RACE reads; one entry per CDR3 protein. The sample gives roughly 86,000 distinct CDR3 sequences, more than 10% of which show up once; roughly a quarter is in the top ten. Trimming stripped 11 bases from V and 2 bases from J, with 13 bases between. This CDR3 has 13 residues. CDR1 and CDR2 (germline): LNHNV, YYDKDF (reference sequence). This clonotype has ten or more counts. The antigen remains unidentified. Study outcomes and limitations: Those CD4+ clones that contracted were mainly in CM and EM (CD8+ ones in EMRA). There was a balanced CD4/CD8 profile in clones contracting day 15 to 85, and later expanders leaned CD4+.

The TCR comes from an adult woman who had mild COVID-19 (a few samples of this study predate the infection). Cell type and time point are not known. The V and J genes are TRBV15 and TRBJ2-1; tentative D call: TRBD1 (5 bases). The material sequenced was PBMCs or a T cell subset sorted from them (not recorded which). In nucleotides, the CDR3 is TGTGCCTCAGGGCAGGATACCTACAATGAGCAGTTCTTC. Protein: CASGQDTYNEQFF.